The sequence of this TCR beta chain was determined in a study of blood T cell repertoires in COVID-19. The CDR3 runs 15 residues. The V gene lost 7 bases and the J gene lost 3 bases, with 19 bases spanning the gap. Germline assignment: CDR1 SGHNT and CDR2 YYREEE (reference sequence). Assay used: immunoSEQ multiplex PCR; TCRdb lists only in-frame clones, some missing. The sample has about 44,000 clones; roughly 80% are singletons. Sequencing was performed on peripheral blood. The chain employs TRBV5-4 and TRBJ1-1; D might be TRBD1 (5 bases). This TCR was sampled from a human donor in a cohort sampled during active COVID-19. The CDR3 is CASGDGKRGDTEAFF. CDR3 in DNA: TGTGCCAGCGGAGACGGAAAACGGGGGGACACTGAAGCTTTCTTT.